This TCR beta chain was captured in a study of immune aging and cytomegalovirus after organ transplant (dated by TCRdb to about 2021). Some background on the complete study: Every transplant recipient was given three-drug immunosuppression consisting of prednisone, tacrolimus, and mycophenolate.

Remarks on this clonotype: It has no known antigen specificity. Base qualities are missing; no much larger clone stands one base away.

On the study overall, not on this receptor specifically: Following viremia, aged-phenotype cells rose post-transplant in clones of any size, with the rise occurring earlier in large clones (days 200-264) than in small clones. TEMRA cells made up a larger share of large clones, and the seven largest clones (over 1,900 cells) gained aged and TEMRA cells while losing TCM cells. Since the sequencing data did not include a CD57 measurement, a conservative gene-based definition of aging was used in its place.

Libraries came from single-cell sequencing. Sequencing used an Illumina NovaSeq 6000. The BD Rhapsody Targeted mRNA and AbSeq Reagent Kit, in a microwell format, was used for cell capture and library preparation. Libraries were prepared to cover TCR, sample tags, AbSeq, and targeted mRNA from the Human T-Cell Expression Panel plus custom TOX and TOX2 primers. Sequencing of the libraries was performed on an Illumina NovaSeq. The original methods were these. The analysis covered 10468 cells in total, of which roughly 7,000 were CD8 T cells and about 4,500 were CD8 T cells with an identifiable TCR CDR3. The BD Rhapsody Targeted Analysis Pipeline, including V(D)J processing, was run on the Seven Bridges Genomics platform to process the raw data. Quality control, Sample Tag demultiplexing with Lex-BDSMK, clone identification with VDJ Explorer, and Seurat clustering were all done in SeqGeq 1.6.0. A clone was considered non-expanded if it made up <1% of CD8 T cells, and considered a clonal expansion if it made up >2.5% of the sample. The public reads were quality trimmed at Q25 with fastp and then assembled into clones with MiXCR by TCRdb, keeping productive beta chains. CDR3 protein sequences are deduplicated, and each keeps its most common genes and DNA. TCRdb assigned the V and J calls; the authors' analysis was not used. Present in this sample are about 21,000 distinct CDR3 sequences, roughly 38% of which were seen just once. Of the sample, around a quarter falls within the top ten clones.

The sample's time point label, decoded: five sample-tagged time points from pre-transplant (day -1) to day 368 post-transplant, pooled. Thawed PBMC were stimulated with a CMV IE-1 overlapping peptide library for around twelve hours, with no transport inhibitors added. After being thawed and rested overnight, the cells were stimulated in R10 medium along with CD28/CD49d costimulation. The IE-1 peptide library was composed of 15-amino-acid peptides with overlaps of 11 amino acids. Samples from each time point were barcoded using BD Single-Cell Multiplexing Kit Sample Tags, then pooled and stained with sorting antibodies plus oligo-conjugated anti-CD45RA. A BD FACSAria III was used to sort CMV-responsive CD8+CD137+ and CD4+CD154+ T cells at 4-way purity. EDTA vacutainers were used to collect blood, which was then processed with a Ficoll gradient within 1-24 hours. The sequencing used CMV peptide-activated CD4+ and CD8+ T cells sorted from blood, collected at five time points, pooled. Reading the label with the study, this specimen's cell subset or site is: sorted CD8+CD137+ and CD4+CD154+ T cells after 11 to 13 h CMV IE-1 peptide stimulation. The TCR sequence derives from a female donor who had a heart transplant and CMV viremia.

The DNA sequence follows: TGTGCCAGCAGCCCGGGGACTAGCGGGGTGTACAATGAGCAGTTCTTC. This gives the protein CASSPGTSGVYNEQFF. The rearrangement joined TRBV7-3 to TRBJ2-1; 13 nucleotides in the junction match TRBD2. CDR1 and CDR2 are drawn from the germline V gene: SGHTA, FQGTGA. The CDR3 spans 16 residues, from the cysteine through the phenylalanine. Of all the DNA, just the CDR3 is kept, 48 bases in frame from base 1. Germline trimming: 5 bases from V, 4 bases from J; junction bases outside gene matches: 5. Full variable domain (CDR3 extended with the reference TRBV7-3 and TRBJ2-1 proteins): GAGVSQTPSNKVTEKGKYVELRCDPISGHTALYWYRQSLGQGPEFLIYFQGTGAADDSGLPNDRFFAVRPEGSVSTLKIQRTERGDSAVYLCASSPGTSGVYNEQFFGPGTRLTVL.